This T cell receptor (beta chain) was retrieved from a study of prognosis after radiotherapy for stage I lung cancer. On the study more broadly: Tumors were squamous cell carcinoma in seven patients and adenocarcinoma in roughly 12. Four patients developed post-radiotherapy distant metastases at median approximately seven months; 15 had no significant progression.

Study-level results: Metastatic and non-metastatic patients reportedly diverged in TRBV and TRBJ gene usage. Following stereotactic body radiation therapy, patients who went on to develop distant metastases had lower Shannon entropy.

CDR1 and CDR2 from the germline V gene are DFQATT and SNEGSKA (reference sequence). The CDR3 sequence is 15 residues long. V shed 1 base and J 1 base; nucleotides not matched to a gene: 1. Two-round multiplex PCR, the amplification method, yielded TCR beta CDR3 from genomic DNA. Gene-specific TRBV and TRBJ primers were used in PCR round one. TCRdb independently ran MiXCR on the multiplex PCR reads; one entry per CDR3 protein. The profile shows over 15,000 distinct CDR3 sequences, roughly half of them singletons. This clonotype was recorded at least ten times. What it binds is not known. The V and J genes are TRBV20-1 and TRBJ2-2; 9 nucleotides agree with TRBD1. The sample in question was PBMCs, obtained before or after stereotactic body radiation therapy (not recorded which). The TCR originated in a donor older than 45 with non-small cell lung cancer. The CDR3 protein is CSARAGQGNTGELFF. For the CDR3, the DNA is TGCAGTGCTAGAGCGGGACAGGGGAACACCGGGGAGCTGTTTTTT.